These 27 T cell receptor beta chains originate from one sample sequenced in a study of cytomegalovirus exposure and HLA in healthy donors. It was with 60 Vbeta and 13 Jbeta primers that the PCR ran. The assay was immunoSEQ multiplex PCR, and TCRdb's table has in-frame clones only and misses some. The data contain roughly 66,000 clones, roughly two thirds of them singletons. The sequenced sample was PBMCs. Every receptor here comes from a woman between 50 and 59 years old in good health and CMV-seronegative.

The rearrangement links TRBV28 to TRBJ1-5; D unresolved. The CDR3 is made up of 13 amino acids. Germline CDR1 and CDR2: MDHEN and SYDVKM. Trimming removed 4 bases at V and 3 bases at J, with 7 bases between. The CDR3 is CASSWQINQPQHF. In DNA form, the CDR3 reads TGTGCCAGCAGTTGGCAGATCAATCAGCCCCAGCATTTT.

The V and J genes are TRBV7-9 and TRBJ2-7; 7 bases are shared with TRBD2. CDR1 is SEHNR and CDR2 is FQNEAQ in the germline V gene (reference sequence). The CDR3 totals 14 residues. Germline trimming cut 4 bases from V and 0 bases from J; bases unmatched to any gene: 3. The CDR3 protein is CASSSSGVSYEQYF. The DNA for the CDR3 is TGTGCCAGCAGCTCTAGCGGAGTCTCCTACGAGCAGTACTTC.

The CDR3 loop is CASSDNRGNTIYF. The CDR3, as DNA: TGTGCCAGCAGTGACAACAGGGGGAACACCATATATTTT. The chain combines TRBV2 with TRBJ1-3, with 8 bases identical to TRBD1. V shed 3 bases, J shed 7 bases, and the junction held 2 bases outside the gene matches. The CDR3 contains 13 residues. The germline CDR1 and CDR2 sequences are SNHLY and FYNNEI.

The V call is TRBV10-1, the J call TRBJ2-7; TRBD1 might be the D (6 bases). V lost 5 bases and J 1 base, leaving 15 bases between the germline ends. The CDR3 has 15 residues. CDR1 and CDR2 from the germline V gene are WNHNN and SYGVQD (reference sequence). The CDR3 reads CASSRTASRSYEQYF. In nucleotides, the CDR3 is TGCGCCAGCAGTCGGACAGCTAGTCGTTCCTACGAGCAGTACTTC.

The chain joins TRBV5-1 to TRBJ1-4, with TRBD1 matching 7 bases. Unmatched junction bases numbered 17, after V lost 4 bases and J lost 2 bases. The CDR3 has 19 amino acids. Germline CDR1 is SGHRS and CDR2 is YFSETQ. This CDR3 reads CASSLYGTTGRRTNEKLFF. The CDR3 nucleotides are TGCGCCAGCAGCCTTTACGGAACGACAGGGCGCCGCACTAATGAAAAACTGTTTTTT.

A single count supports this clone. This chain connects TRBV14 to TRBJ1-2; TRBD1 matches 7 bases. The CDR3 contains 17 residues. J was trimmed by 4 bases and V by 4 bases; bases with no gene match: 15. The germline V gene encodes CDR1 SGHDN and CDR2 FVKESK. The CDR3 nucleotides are TGTGCCAGCAGCCTTACTCGACAGGGCCCGACAATCTATGGCTACACCTTC. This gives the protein CASSLTRQGPTIYGYTF.

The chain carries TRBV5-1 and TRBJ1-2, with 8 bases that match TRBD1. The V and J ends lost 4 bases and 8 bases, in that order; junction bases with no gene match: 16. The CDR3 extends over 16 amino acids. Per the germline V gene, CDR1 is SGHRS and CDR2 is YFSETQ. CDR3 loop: CASSETPGGAPGGYTF. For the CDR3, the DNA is TGCGCCAGCAGCGAGACCCCAGGGGGCGCCCCGGGGGGCTACACCTTC.

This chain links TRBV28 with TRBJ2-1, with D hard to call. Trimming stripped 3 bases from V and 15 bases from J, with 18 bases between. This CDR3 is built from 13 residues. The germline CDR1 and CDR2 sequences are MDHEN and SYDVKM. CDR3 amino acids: CASSFESPPRVFF. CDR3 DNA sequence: TGTGCCAGCAGTTTTGAATCACCACCACGGGTGTTCTTC. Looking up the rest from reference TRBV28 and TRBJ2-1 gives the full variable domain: DVKVTQSSRYLVKRTGEKVFLECVQDMDHENMFWYRQDPGLGLRLIYFSYDVKMKEKGDIPEGYSVSREKKERFSLILESASTNQTSMYLCASSFESPPRVFFGPGTRLTVL.

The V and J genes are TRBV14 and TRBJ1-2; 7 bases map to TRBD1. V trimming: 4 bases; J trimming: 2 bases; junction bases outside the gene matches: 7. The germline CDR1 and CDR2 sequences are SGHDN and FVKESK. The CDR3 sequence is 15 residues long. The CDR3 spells CASSPGQETNYGYTF. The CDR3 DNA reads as TGTGCCAGCAGCCCAGGACAGGAAACCAACTATGGCTACACCTTC.

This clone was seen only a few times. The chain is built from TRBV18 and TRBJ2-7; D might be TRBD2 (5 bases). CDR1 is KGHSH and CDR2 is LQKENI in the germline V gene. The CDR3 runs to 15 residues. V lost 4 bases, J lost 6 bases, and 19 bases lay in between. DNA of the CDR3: TGTGCCAGCTCACGTAGGATAGAGGGTCCGGGCGAGCAGTACTTC. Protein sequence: CASSRRIEGPGEQYF. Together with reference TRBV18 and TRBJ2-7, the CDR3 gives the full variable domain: NAGVMQNPRHLVRRRGQEARLRCSPMKGHSHVYWYRQLPEEGLKFMVYLQKENIIDESGMPKERFSAEFPKEGPSILRIQQVVRGDSAAYFCASSRRIEGPGEQYFGPGTRLTVT.

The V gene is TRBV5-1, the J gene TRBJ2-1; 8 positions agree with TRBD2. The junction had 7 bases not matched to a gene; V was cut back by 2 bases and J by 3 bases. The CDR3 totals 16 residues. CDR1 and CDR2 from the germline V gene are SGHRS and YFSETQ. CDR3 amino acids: CASSFTSGGLYNEQFF. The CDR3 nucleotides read TGCGCCAGCAGCTTTACTAGCGGAGGACTCTACAATGAGCAGTTCTTC.

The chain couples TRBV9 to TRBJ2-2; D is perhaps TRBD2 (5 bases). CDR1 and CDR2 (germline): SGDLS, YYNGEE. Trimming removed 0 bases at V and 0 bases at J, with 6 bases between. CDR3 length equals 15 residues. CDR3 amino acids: CASSVGGTNTGELFF. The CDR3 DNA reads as TGTGCCAGCAGCGTAGGAGGGACGAACACCGGGGAGCTGTTTTTT.

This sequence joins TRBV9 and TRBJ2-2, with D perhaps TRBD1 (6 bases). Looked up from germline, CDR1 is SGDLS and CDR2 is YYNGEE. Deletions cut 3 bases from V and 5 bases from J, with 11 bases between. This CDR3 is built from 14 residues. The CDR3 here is CASSGQESTGELFF. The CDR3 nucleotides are TGTGCCAGCAGCGGACAGGAAAGTACCGGGGAGCTGTTTTTT.

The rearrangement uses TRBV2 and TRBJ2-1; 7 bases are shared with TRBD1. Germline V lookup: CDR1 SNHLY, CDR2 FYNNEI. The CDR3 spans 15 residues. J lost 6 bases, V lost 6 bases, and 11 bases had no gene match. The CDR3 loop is CASSLDRVYSNEQFF. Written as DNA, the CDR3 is TGTGCCAGCAGCCTCGACAGGGTTTACAGCAATGAGCAGTTCTTC.

CDR3 DNA sequence: TGTGCCAGCAGTTTAACCGGCGGGAGTGTTGTGTACTTC. As protein: CASSLTGGSVVYF. The J gene is TRBJ2-7, the V gene TRBV28, with TRBD2 matching over 7 bases. Germline V CDR1 and CDR2: MDHEN, SYDVKM. The CDR3 covers 13 residues. Trimming removed 2 bases from V and 12 bases from J; junction bases left unmatched: 10.

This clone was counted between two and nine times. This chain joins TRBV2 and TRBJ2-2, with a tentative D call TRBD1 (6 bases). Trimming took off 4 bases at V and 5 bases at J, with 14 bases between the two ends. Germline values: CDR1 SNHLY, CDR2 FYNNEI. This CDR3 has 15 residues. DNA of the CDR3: TGTGCCAGCAGTGCCCGGCAAACAGGGACCGGGGAGCTGTTTTTT. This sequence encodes CASSARQTGTGELFF.

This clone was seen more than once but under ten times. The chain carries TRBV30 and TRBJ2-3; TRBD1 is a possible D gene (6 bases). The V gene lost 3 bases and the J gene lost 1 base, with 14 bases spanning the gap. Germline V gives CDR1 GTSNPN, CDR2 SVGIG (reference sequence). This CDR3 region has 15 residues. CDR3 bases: TGTGCCTGGAGGGCGAAATACAGGGGCACAGATACGCAGTATTTT. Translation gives CAWRAKYRGTDTQYF.

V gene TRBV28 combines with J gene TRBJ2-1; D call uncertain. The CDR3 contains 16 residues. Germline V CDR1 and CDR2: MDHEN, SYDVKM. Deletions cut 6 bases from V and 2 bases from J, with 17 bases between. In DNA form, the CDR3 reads TGTGCCAGCAGCCCTACGAGACAATGGACCTACAATGAGCAGTTCTTC. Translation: CASSPTRQWTYNEQFF. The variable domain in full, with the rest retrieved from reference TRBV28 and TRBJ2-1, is DVKVTQSSRYLVKRTGEKVFLECVQDMDHENMFWYRQDPGLGLRLIYFSYDVKMKEKGDIPEGYSVSREKKERFSLILESASTNQTSMYLCASSPTRQWTYNEQFFGPGTRLTVL.

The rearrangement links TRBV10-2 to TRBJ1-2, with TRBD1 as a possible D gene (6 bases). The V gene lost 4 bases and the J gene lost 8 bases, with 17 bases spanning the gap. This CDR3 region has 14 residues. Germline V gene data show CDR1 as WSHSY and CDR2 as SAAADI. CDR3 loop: CASSGLQGVYGYTF. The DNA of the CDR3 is TGCGCCAGCAGTGGTCTACAGGGTGTTTACGGCTACACCTTC.

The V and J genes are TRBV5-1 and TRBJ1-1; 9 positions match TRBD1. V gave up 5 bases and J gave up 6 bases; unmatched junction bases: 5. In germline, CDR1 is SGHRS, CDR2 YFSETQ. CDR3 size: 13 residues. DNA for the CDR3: TGCGCCAGCAGACAGGGGGCGGGCGCTGAAGCTTTCTTT. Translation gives CASRQGAGAEAFF.

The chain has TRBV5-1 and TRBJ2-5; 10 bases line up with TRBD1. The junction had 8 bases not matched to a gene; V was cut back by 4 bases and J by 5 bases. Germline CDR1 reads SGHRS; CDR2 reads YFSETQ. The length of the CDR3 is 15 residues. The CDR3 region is CASSAGTGVTETQYF. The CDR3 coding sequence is TGCGCCAGCAGCGCCGGGACAGGGGTGACGGAGACCCAGTACTTC.

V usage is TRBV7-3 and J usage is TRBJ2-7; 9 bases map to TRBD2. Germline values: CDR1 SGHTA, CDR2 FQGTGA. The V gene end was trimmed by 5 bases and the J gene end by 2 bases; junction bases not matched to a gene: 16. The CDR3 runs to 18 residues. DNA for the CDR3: TGTGCCAGCAGCCGGCGCTACGTAGCGGGAGCTTCCACCTACGAGCAGTACTTC. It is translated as CASSRRYVAGASTYEQYF.

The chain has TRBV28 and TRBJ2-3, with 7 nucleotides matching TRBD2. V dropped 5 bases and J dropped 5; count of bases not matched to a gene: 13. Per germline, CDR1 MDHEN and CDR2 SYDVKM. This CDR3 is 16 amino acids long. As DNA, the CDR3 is TGTGCCAGCAGTCCAATTTACGGGAGGAGGGGAGATACGCAGTATTTT. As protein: CASSPIYGRRGDTQYF.

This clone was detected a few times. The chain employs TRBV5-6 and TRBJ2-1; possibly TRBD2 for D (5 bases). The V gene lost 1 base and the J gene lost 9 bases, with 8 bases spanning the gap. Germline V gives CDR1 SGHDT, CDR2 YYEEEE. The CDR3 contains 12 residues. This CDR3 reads CASSLLAIEQFF. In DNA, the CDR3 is TGTGCCAGCAGCTTGCTAGCAATTGAGCAGTTCTTC.

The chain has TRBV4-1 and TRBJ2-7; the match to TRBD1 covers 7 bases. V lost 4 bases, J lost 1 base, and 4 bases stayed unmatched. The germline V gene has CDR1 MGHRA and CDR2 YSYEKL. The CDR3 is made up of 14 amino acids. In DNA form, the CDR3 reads TGCGCCAGCAGCCCGGACAGGCGATCCTACGAGCAGTACTTC. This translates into CASSPDRRSYEQYF.

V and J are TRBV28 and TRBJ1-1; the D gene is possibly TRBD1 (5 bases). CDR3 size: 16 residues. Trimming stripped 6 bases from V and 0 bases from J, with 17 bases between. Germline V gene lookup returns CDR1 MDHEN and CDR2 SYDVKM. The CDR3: CASSPTEARMNTEAFF. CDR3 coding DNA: TGTGCCAGCAGCCCGACAGAAGCGAGGATGAACACTGAAGCTTTCTTT.

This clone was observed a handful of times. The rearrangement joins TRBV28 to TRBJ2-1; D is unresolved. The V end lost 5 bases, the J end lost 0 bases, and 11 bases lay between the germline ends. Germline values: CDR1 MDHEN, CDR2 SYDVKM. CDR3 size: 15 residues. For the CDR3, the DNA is TGTGCCAGCAGTATCACTCCGAGCTCCTACAATGAGCAGTTCTTC. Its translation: CASSITPSSYNEQFF.